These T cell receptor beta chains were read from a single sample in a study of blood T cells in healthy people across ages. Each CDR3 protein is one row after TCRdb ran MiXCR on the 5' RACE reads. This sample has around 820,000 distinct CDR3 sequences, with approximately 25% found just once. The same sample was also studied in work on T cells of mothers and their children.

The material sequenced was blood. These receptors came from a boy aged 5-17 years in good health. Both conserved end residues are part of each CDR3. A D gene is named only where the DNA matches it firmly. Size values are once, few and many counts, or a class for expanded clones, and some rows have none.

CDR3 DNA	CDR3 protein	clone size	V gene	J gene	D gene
TGCAGTGCTCGACCGCCGGGACTAGCGGCGCAAGAGACCCAGTACTTC	CSARPPGLAAQETQYF	many	TRBV20-1	TRBJ2-5	TRBD2
TGTGCCAGCAGCGTAGGTGCCGGGCTGCTATCGGGAGGCTACACCTTC	CASSVGAGLLSGGYTF	NA	TRBV9	TRBJ1-2	NA
TGTGCCAGCAGTCCTGGGGAAGGGGGCAATGAGCACTTCTTC	CASSPGEGGNEHFF	once	TRBV6-2/TRBV6-3	TRBJ2-5	TRBD1
TGCAGCGTTGAAGGTCAAGCGGGCTACGAGCAGTACTTC	CSVEGQAGYEQYF	many	TRBV29-1	TRBJ2-7	NA
TGCGCCAGCAGCCAAGATCGACGGACTCAAGGGGAGCAGTACTTC	CASSQDRRTQGEQYF	NA	TRBV4-3	TRBJ2-7	NA
TGTGCCAGCAGAGAGAACCAGGGACAGGGGGGCGATACGCAGTATTTT	CASRENQGQGGDTQYF	NA	TRBV28	TRBJ2-3	TRBD1
TGTGCCAGCAAAGGAGGGAGGGTTTCCAAACGATATCAGCCCCAGCATTTT	CASKGGRVSKRYQPQHF	NA	TRBV28	TRBJ1-5	NA
TGTGCCAGCAGCTTAGGAGCCAGACAACAAAACACAGATACGCAGTATTTT	CASSLGARQQNTDTQYF	NA	TRBV13	TRBJ2-3	NA
TGTGCCAGTAGTGTCCGGGACAGGGAGCTCTCTGGGGCCAACGTCCTGACTTTC	CASSVRDRELSGANVLTF	few	TRBV19	TRBJ2-6	TRBD1
TGCGCCAGCAGCCAGGGGGCCCTGATGAACACTGAAGCTTTCTTT	CASSQGALMNTEAFF	NA	TRBV4-1	TRBJ1-1	NA
TGTGCCAGCAGTTACCTCCGACTAGCGGGAGAGACCCAGTACTTC	CASSYLRLAGETQYF	NA	TRBV6-2/TRBV6-3	TRBJ2-5	TRBD2
TGCAGCGTTGAAAATCGGGACAGGGTGTTGGATCCTTATGGCTACACCTTC	CSVENRDRVLDPYGYTF	NA	TRBV29-1	TRBJ1-2	TRBD1
TGTGCCAGCTCCCTATCATTACTTACTTCTCAGCCCCAGCATTTT	CASSLSLLTSQPQHF	few	TRBV21-1	TRBJ1-5	NA
TGTGCCAGCAGTGAAGGTCAGCTCCTCCACTTT	CASSEGQLLHF	few	TRBV25-1	TRBJ1-6	NA
TGTGCCAGCAGCTTATATGGTTCGGACAGGGACGAGGCTGAAGCTTTCTTT	CASSLYGSDRDEAEAFF	NA	TRBV13	TRBJ1-1	TRBD1
TGCAGTGCTAGAGATATTAGCACAGATACGCAGTATTTT	CSARDISTDTQYF	NA	TRBV20-1	TRBJ2-3	NA
TGCGCCAGCAGCCAATGGTTGGGCACAGATACGCAGTATTTT	CASSQWLGTDTQYF	few	TRBV4-3	TRBJ2-3	NA
TGTGCCAGCAGCTCTGGACAGGGGGCTGGTTACGAGCAGTACTTC	CASSSGQGAGYEQYF	NA	TRBV7-9	TRBJ2-7	TRBD1
TGCAGTGCTAGGTCCGCCGGGCTCCAAGAGACCCAGTACTTC	CSARSAGLQETQYF	NA	TRBV20-1	TRBJ2-5	NA
TGTGCCAGCAGTTCATCTGGCCGGGACAGGGGTCTCACCGGGGAGCTGTTTTTT	CASSSSGRDRGLTGELFF	NA	TRBV28	TRBJ2-2	TRBD1
TGTGCCAGCAGCCCGTACCCTAGGACTAGCGGGGGATTCAAAAACATTCAGTACTTC	CASSPYPRTSGGFKNIQYF	few	TRBV3-1	TRBJ2-4	TRBD2
TGTGCCAGCAGACCAGGGTCTGGGGCCAACGTCCTGACTTTC	CASRPGSGANVLTF	many	TRBV6-2/TRBV6-3	TRBJ2-6	NA
TGTGCCAGCACTCTGAACAAGAGACTAGCGGGAGTTCACGAGCAGTACTTC	CASTLNKRLAGVHEQYF	NA	TRBV6-2/TRBV6-3	TRBJ2-7	TRBD2
TGTGCCAGCAGTAAGGCAGGACCCTCCCACGAGCAGTACTTC	CASSKAGPSHEQYF	NA	TRBV7-2	TRBJ2-7	NA
TGCGCCAGCAGCTTGGCGGGACAGAACTACGAGCAGTACTTC	CASSLAGQNYEQYF	NA	TRBV5-1	TRBJ2-7	TRBD1
TGCGCCAGCAGCCCCGAGTCAGCGCGTGAGCAGTTCTTC	CASSPESAREQFF	NA	TRBV5-1	TRBJ2-1	NA
TGTGCCAGCAGTTACGGGGCAGGGAGAATGCAAGAGACCCAGTACTTC	CASSYGAGRMQETQYF	many	TRBV6-6	TRBJ2-5	NA
TGTGCCAGCAGTGAAGACAGGGGTCCCGGGAGCTACAATGAGCAGTTCTTC	CASSEDRGPGSYNEQFF	NA	TRBV6-4	TRBJ2-1	TRBD1
TGCAGCGTTGGAGCAGGGCTCGGCGGGGAGCTGTTTTTT	CSVGAGLGGELFF	NA	TRBV29-1	TRBJ2-2	NA
TGTGCCAGCAGCTTCCGGGACAGGTCGGACTCTGGGGCCAACGTCCTGACTTTC	CASSFRDRSDSGANVLTF	NA	TRBV7-9	TRBJ2-6	TRBD1
TGCGCCAGCAGCCAAGGCCCAGGGGAGACCCAGTACTTC	CASSQGPGETQYF	few	TRBV4-1	TRBJ2-5	NA
TGCAGTGCTAGAGATTCTAGGACTAGCGGCTCCTACGAGCAGTACTTC	CSARDSRTSGSYEQYF	NA	TRBV20-1	TRBJ2-7	TRBD2
TGTGCCAGCAGCCACCTAGCTCCGGGGACTGAGCAGTTCTTC	CASSHLAPGTEQFF	NA	TRBV14	TRBJ2-1	NA
TGTGCCAGCAGTTACACGCAGGGGGCTTGGGAGACCCAGTACTTC	CASSYTQGAWETQYF	few	TRBV6-5	TRBJ2-5	TRBD1
TGTGCTAGCAGCCCCGTGGGGTCGACGGGCACCCACTTT	CASSPVGSTGTHF	NA	TRBV7-9	TRBJ1-6	NA
TGTGCCAGCAGCTTCCGAAGCGGGAGCCCGACAGATACGCAGTATTTT	CASSFRSGSPTDTQYF	NA	TRBV7-2	TRBJ2-3	TRBD2
TGTGCCAGCAGTTCCTCTCCATTTTATCAGCCCCAGCATTTT	CASSSSPFYQPQHF	NA	TRBV6-2/TRBV6-3	TRBJ1-5	NA
TGCGCCAGCAGTGAGCCGGGTGAGCAGTTCTTC	CASSEPGEQFF	few	TRBV4-1	TRBJ2-1	NA
TGCGCCAGCAGCTTGGAGGCGGGAGTAAAAGAGACCCAGTACTTC	CASSLEAGVKETQYF	few	TRBV5-1	TRBJ2-5	TRBD2
TGTGCCAGCAGTGAGAACAGCGTAGATACGCAGTATTTT	CASSENSVDTQYF	NA	TRBV25-1	TRBJ2-3	NA
TGTGCCAGCAGCCAGGGACATAGTGGCTGGAAGCAGTACTTC	CASSQGHSGWKQYF	NA	TRBV14	TRBJ2-7	NA
TGTGCCATCGGTGGTAACCCTAGCACAGATACGCAGTATTTT	CAIGGNPSTDTQYF	few	TRBV10-3	TRBJ2-3	NA
TGTGCCAGCAGCTTAGTTCCGGGGGATCAGCCCCAGCATTTT	CASSLVPGDQPQHF	NA	TRBV7-2	TRBJ1-5	NA
TGTGCCAGCAGCGTTTCGGACGGAAACACTGAAGCTTTCTTT	CASSVSDGNTEAFF	NA	TRBV7-9	TRBJ1-1	NA
TGCAGCGCCTGGACTAGCGGGAGGGCAACCTACGAGCAGTACTTC	CSAWTSGRATYEQYF	NA	TRBV29-1	TRBJ2-7	TRBD2